This T cell receptor (beta chain) stems from a study of OX40 agonist ivuxolimab in advanced cancers. Study details: Ivuxolimab was delivered to patients intravenously every 2 weeks at doses spanning 0.01 to 10 mg/kg. Notes on the study in general: At 0.1 to 3.0 mg/kg, CD4+ and CD8+ blood T cells expanded clonally by week 6. Researchers did not establish what antigens the expanded peripheral T cells target.

Measured with immunoSEQ multiplex PCR; TCRdb has only the in-frame clones, and not every one. This table has 70,000 to 95,000 clones, 94% appearing once. V dropped 1 base and J dropped 6 bases, with 14 bases sitting between them. The CDR3 length is 15 residues. Per the germline V gene, CDR1 is SGHVS and CDR2 is FNYEAQ. As to this clone: Its antigen is still unknown.

The V gene is TRBV7-6, the J gene TRBJ2-3; TRBD2 might be the D (6 bases). The clonotype comes from an adult with an advanced solid tumor such as melanoma, head and neck, liver or kidney cancer. The material sequenced was CD4+ or CD8+ T cells sorted from blood, taken in a trial of the OX40 agonist ivuxolimab. The CDR3 DNA reads as TGTGCCAGCAGCTTAGTGGGTGGGAGGAGGGATACGCAGTATTTT. Encoded protein: CASSLVGGRRDTQYF.